This T cell receptor (beta chain) originates from a study of CD8 T cells in Susac syndrome. Random hexamers primed reverse transcription of about 0.45 to 1 ug RNA. MiXCR, run by TCRdb on the immunoSEQ multiplex PCR reads, gives a single entry per CDR3 protein. The data show 95,000 to 150,000 distinct CDR3 sequences, 96% seen once. Germline loops: CDR1 LNHDA, CDR2 SQIVND (reference sequence). V was clipped by 1 base and J by 8 bases, with 15 bases between them. This CDR3 has 15 amino acids. The sequence derives from a human donor with Susac syndrome. J is TRBJ2-1 and V is TRBV19, with a weak D call TRBD1 (5 bases). Sequencing was performed on CD4+ T cells from PBMCs. The CDR3 nucleotides read TGTGCCAGTAGTATAGCGAAGCAGGGTGCCTATGAGCAGTTCTTC. Translating it yields CASSIAKQGAYEQFF.